This is a list of T cell receptor beta chains from one sample in a study of CD8 T cells in Susac syndrome. TCRdb reprocessed the immunoSEQ multiplex PCR reads with MiXCR, giving one entry per CDR3 protein. This table has about 440,000 distinct CDR3 sequences, approximately 89% appearing once. Sequencing was carried out using CD8+ T cells from PBMCs. The receptors come from a human donor with multiple sclerosis. Both conserved end residues are trimmed from each CDR3. A D gene is named only where the DNA matches it firmly.

>TRBJ1-5|-|TRBV5-7
ASSPESVKSNQPQH
>TRBJ2-1|-|TRBV20-1
SARDRDGAPYNEQF
>TRBJ1-6|-|TRBV30
AWSETGAPLH
>TRBJ2-3|TRBD1|TRBV6-5
ASVDRATDTQY
>TRBJ2-3|-|TRBV6-1
ASSHLTITDTQY
>TRBJ2-3|-|TRBV5-1
ASSLGSSPDTQY
>TRBJ2-1|-|TRBV7-8
ASSLVWSVTQSFYNEQF
>TRBJ1-6|TRBD1|TRBV7-9
ASGEQGLALH
>TRBJ1-1|-|TRBV6-2/TRBV6-3
ASGPHTEAF
>TRBJ1-1|-|TRBV2
ASRASTEAF
>TRBJ1-2|-|TRBV20-1
SARDPNLGGYT
>TRBJ2-7|TRBD1|TRBV30
AWGTGEFPAQY
>TRBJ2-7|TRBD1|TRBV6-5
ASSFETGGFEQY
>TRBJ2-7|TRBD1|TRBV29-1
SVDSSDRETYEQY
>TRBJ2-1|TRBD2|TRBV10-3
AISEAGGYNEQF
>TRBJ2-7|-|TRBV30
AWIGGNSYEQY